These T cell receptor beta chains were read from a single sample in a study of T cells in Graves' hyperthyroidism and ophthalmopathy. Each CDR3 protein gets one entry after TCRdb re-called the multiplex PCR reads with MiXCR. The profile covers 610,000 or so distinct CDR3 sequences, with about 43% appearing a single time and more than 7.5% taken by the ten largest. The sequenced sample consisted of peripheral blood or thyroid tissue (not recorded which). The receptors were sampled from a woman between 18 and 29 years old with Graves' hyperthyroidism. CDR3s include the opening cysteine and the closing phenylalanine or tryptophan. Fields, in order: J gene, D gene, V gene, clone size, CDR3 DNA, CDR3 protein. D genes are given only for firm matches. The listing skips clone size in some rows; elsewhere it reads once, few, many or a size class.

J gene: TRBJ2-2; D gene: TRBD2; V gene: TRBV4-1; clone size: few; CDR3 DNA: TGCGCCAGCAGCCTCCCAAAGCGGGAGGGCCCCGCCGGGGAGCTGTTTTTT; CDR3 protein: CASSLPKREGPAGELFF
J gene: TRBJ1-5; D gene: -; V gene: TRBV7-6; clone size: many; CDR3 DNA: TGTGCCAGCAGCTTAGGCAGGGGTGGCAATCAGCCCCAGCATTTT; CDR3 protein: CASSLGRGGNQPQHF
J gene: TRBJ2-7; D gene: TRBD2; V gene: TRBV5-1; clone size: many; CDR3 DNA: TGCGCCAGCAGCATCGGGACTAGCGGGGACTACGAGCAGTACTTC; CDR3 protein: CASSIGTSGDYEQYF
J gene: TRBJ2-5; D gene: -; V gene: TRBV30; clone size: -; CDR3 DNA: TGTGCCGCGGACAGCCGGAAAGAGACCCAGTACTTC; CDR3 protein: CAADSRKETQYF
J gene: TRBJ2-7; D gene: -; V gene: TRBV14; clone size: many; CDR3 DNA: TGTGCCAGCAGCCAAGAGGTTCGGGACTACGAGCAGTACTTC; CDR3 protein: CASSQEVRDYEQYF
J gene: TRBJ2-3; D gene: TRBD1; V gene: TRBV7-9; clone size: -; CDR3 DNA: TGTGCCAGCAGTTATGGACAGGCAGATACGCAGTATTTT; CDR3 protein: CASSYGQADTQYF
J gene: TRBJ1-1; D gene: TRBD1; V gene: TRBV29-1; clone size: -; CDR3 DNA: TGCAGCACCAAGGACAGGGGGAACACTGAAGCTTTCTTT; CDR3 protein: CSTKDRGNTEAFF
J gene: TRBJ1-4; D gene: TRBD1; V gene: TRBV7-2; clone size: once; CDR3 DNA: TGTGCCAGCAGCCCCCAACCGGACAGGTTAGAACTGTTTTTT; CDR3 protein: CASSPQPDRLELFF
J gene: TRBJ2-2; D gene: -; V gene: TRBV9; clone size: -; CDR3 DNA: TGTGCCAGCAGCGTCGTCAGGGCCGGGGAGCTGTTTTTT; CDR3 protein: CASSVVRAGELFF
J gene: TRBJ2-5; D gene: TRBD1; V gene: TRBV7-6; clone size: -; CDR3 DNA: TGTGCCAGCAGCACAGGGGTGGACAGAAATCAGCCCCAGTACTTC; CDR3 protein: CASSTGVDRNQPQYF
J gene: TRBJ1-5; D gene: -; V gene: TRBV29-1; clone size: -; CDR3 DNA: TGCAGTAAAGACAGGCTTGGGAATAAGCCCCAGCATTTT; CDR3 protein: CSKDRLGNKPQHF